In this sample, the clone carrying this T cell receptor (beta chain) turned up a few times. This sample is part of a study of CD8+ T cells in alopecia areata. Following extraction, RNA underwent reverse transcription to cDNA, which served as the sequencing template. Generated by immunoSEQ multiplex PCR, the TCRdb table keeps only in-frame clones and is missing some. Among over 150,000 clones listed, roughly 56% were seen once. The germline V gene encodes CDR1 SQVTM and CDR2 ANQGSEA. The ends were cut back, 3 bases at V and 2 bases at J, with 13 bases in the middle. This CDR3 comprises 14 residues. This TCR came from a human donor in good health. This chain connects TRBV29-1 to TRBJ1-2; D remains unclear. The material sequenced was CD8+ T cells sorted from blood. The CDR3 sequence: CSVEGSVLNYGYTF. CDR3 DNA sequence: TGCAGCGTTGAGGGGTCGGTCCTAAACTATGGCTACACCTTC.